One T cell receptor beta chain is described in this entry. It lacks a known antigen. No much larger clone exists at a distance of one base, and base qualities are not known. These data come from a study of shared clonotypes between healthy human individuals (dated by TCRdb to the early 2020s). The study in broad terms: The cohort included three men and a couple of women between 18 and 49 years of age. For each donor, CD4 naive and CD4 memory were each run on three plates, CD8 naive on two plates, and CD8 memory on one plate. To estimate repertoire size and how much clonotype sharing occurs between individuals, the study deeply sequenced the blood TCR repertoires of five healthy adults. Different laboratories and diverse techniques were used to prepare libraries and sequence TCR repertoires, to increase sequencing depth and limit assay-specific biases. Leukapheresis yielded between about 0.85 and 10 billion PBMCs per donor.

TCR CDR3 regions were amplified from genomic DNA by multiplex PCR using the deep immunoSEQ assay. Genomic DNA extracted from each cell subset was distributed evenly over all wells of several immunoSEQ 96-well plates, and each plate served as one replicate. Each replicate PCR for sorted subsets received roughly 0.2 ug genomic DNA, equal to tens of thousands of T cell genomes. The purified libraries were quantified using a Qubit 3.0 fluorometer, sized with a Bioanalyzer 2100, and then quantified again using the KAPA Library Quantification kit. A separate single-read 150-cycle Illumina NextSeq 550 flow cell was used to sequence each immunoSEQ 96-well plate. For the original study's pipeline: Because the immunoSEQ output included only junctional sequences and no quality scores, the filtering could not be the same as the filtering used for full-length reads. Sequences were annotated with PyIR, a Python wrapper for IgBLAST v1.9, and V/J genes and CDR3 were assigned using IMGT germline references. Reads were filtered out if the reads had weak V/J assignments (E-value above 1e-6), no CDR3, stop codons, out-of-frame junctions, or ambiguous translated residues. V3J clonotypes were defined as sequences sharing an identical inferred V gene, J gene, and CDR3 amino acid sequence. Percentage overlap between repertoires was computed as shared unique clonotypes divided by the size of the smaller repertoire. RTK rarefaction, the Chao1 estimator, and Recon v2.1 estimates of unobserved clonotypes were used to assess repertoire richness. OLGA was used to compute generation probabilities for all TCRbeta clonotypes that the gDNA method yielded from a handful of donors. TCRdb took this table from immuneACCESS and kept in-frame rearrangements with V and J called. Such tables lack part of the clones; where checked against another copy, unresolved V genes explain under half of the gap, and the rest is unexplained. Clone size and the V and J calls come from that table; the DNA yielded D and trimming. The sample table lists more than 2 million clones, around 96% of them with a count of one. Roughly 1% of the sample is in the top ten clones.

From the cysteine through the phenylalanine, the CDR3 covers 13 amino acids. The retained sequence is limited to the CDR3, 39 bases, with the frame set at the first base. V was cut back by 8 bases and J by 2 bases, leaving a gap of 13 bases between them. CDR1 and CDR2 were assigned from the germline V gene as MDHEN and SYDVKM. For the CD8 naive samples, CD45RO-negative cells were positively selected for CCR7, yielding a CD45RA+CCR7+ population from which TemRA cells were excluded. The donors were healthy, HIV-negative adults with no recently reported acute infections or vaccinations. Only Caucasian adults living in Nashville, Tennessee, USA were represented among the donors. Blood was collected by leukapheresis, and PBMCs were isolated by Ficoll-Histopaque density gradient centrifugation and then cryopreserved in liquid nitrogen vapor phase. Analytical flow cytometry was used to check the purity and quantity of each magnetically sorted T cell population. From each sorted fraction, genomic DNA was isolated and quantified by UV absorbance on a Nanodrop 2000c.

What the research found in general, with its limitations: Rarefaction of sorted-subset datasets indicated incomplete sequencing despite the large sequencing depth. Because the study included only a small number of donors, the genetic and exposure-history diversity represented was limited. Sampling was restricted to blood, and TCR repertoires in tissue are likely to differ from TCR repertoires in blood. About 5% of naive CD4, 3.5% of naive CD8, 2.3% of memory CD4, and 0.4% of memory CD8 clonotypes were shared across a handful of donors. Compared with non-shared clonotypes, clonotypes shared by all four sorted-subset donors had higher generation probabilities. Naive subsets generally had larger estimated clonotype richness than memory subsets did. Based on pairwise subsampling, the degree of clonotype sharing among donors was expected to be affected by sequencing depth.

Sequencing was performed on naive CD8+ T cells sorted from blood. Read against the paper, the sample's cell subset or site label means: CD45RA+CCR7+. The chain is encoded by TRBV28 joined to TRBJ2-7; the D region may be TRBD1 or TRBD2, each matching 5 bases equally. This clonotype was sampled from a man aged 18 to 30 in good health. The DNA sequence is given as TGTGCCAGCCAGGGACCGACAACCTACGAGCAGTACTTC. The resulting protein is CASQGPTTYEQYF.